This T cell receptor (beta chain) comes out of a study of blood T cell repertoires in COVID-19. Across the study: The United States, Italy and Spain were the sources of the acute and convalescent COVID-19 samples. Nucleic acid was either cDNA or gDNA, and it came from T cells, B-cell-depleted T cells, or PBMCs.

Clones were read by immunoSEQ multiplex PCR, and TCRdb kept only the in-frame ones, dropping some. The table has about 15,000 clones, 83% seen once. V lost 5 bases to trimming and J lost 1 base, with 12 bases between them. The CDR3 consists of 15 residues. The V gene's germline CDR1 is MRHNA and CDR2 SNTAGT. Sequencing was carried out using peripheral blood. This chain uses TRBV6-4 with TRBJ2-1; D perhaps matches TRBD2 (6 bases). This clonotype was obtained from a man in his forties with active or convalescent COVID-19. CDR3 nucleotide sequence: TGTGCCAGCAGTCCTCTGGCGGGGTCCTACAATGAGCAGTTCTTC. As protein: CASSPLAGSYNEQFF.